This note documents a single T cell receptor beta chain sequence. What it recognizes is unknown. At collection, donors were nominally healthy, but unrecorded immune exposures were probable. PCR involved 60 Vbeta and 13 Jbeta primers. Sequenced by immunoSEQ multiplex PCR; TCRdb stores in-frame clones only, minus some. The table has over 90,000 clones, roughly four fifths seen once. The data stem from a study of cytomegalovirus exposure and HLA in healthy donors. The study's findings and limits: Later work found that TCR association rates differed between HLA loci; DRB1 had the most and HLA-C the fewest.

This TCR derives from a man aged 40-55 years in good health and CMV-seropositive. Sample: PBMCs.

The CDR3 sequence is CASSLGVAGGQSTGELFF. Here the CDR3 DNA reads TGCGCCAGCAGCTTGGGTGTAGCGGGAGGCCAAAGCACCGGGGAGCTGTTTTTT. This chain joins TRBV5-1 and TRBJ2-2; 10 bases align to TRBD2. The CDR3 is made up of 18 amino acids. J lost 4 bases, V lost 0 bases, and 9 bases had no gene match. Germline V CDR1 and CDR2: SGHRS, YFSETQ.